These T cell receptor beta chains were read from a single sample in a study of cytomegalovirus exposure and HLA in healthy donors. Measured with immunoSEQ multiplex PCR; TCRdb has only the in-frame clones, and not every one. The table shows 120,000 or so clones, with 17% occurring only once. Specimen: PBMCs. The receptors here all came from a female donor in good health and CMV-seropositive. The CDR3 runs from the conserved cysteine through the conserved F or W. A D gene is named only where the DNA matches it firmly. Clone size is not always given. Where it is, it says once, few, many or a class for expanded clones.

clone_size: -
j_call: TRBJ2-7
d_call: -
v_call: TRBV27
cdr3_aa: CASSFEGEPPGRAEQYF
cdr3_nt: TGTGCCAGCAGTTTTGAGGGGGAACCCCCTGGCCGCGCCGAGCAGTACTTC

clone_size: few
j_call: TRBJ1-2
d_call: -
v_call: TRBV2
cdr3_aa: CASIGGLNYGYTF
cdr3_nt: TGTGCCAGCATTGGAGGCTTAAACTATGGCTACACCTTC

clone_size: -
j_call: TRBJ2-4
d_call: TRBD1
v_call: TRBV4-2
cdr3_aa: CASSQVDRGTKNIQYF
cdr3_nt: TGTGCCAGCAGCCAGGTTGACAGGGGAACCAAAAACATTCAGTACTTC

clone_size: few
j_call: TRBJ1-1
d_call: -
v_call: TRBV18
cdr3_aa: CASSPMAGLGGLNTEAFF
cdr3_nt: TGTGCCAGCTCACCAATGGCAGGGCTAGGTGGGCTGAACACTGAAGCTTTCTTT

clone_size: -
j_call: TRBJ2-3
d_call: TRBD1
v_call: TRBV9
cdr3_aa: CASSVNRGVWGTDTQYF
cdr3_nt: TGTGCCAGCAGCGTAAACAGGGGGGTCTGGGGCACAGATACGCAGTATTTT

clone_size: -
j_call: TRBJ1-1
d_call: -
v_call: TRBV29-1
cdr3_aa: CSVEDRVATDEAFF
cdr3_nt: TGCAGCGTTGAAGATCGGGTAGCCACCGATGAGGCTTTCTTT

clone_size: -
j_call: TRBJ2-1
d_call: TRBD1
v_call: TRBV29-1
cdr3_aa: CSVGQGSYNEQFF
cdr3_nt: TGCAGCGTTGGACAGGGATCCTACAATGAGCAGTTCTTC

clone_size: -
j_call: TRBJ1-2
d_call: TRBD1
v_call: TRBV28
cdr3_aa: CASSNRAGGYGYTF
cdr3_nt: TGTGCCAGCAGTAATAGGGCAGGGGGATATGGCTACACCTTC

clone_size: -
j_call: TRBJ2-7
d_call: -
v_call: TRBV5-4
cdr3_aa: CASSLDGGAYEQYF
cdr3_nt: TGTGCCAGCAGCTTGGATGGCGGTGCCTACGAGCAGTACTTC

clone_size: once
j_call: TRBJ2-7
d_call: TRBD2
v_call: TRBV11-1
cdr3_aa: CASTNTGRDYYEQYF
cdr3_nt: TGTGCCAGCACCAACACGGGTCGGGACTACTACGAGCAGTACTTC

clone_size: few
j_call: TRBJ2-5
d_call: -
v_call: TRBV4-2
cdr3_aa: CASSQPGEETQYF
cdr3_nt: TGTGCCAGCAGCCAGCCGGGTGAAGAGACCCAGTACTTC

clone_size: -
j_call: TRBJ1-4
d_call: -
v_call: TRBV5-6
cdr3_aa: CASSPTESNEKLFF
cdr3_nt: TGTGCCAGCAGCCCGACAGAAAGTAATGAAAAACTGTTTTTT

clone_size: -
j_call: TRBJ1-5
d_call: -
v_call: TRBV7-2
cdr3_aa: CASSLRSGGNQPQHF
cdr3_nt: TGTGCCAGCAGCTTACGGTCAGGGGGCAATCAGCCCCAGCATTTT

clone_size: -
j_call: TRBJ2-4
d_call: -
v_call: TRBV30
cdr3_aa: CAWSVGGLAKNIQYF
cdr3_nt: TGTGCCTGGAGTGTGGGGGGGCTAGCCAAAAACATTCAGTACTTC

clone_size: -
j_call: TRBJ2-1
d_call: TRBD1
v_call: TRBV5-1
cdr3_aa: CASSRTGTGGNEQFF
cdr3_nt: TGCGCCAGCAGCCGGACCGGGACAGGGGGCAATGAGCAGTTCTTC

clone_size: few
j_call: TRBJ1-1
d_call: -
v_call: TRBV5-6
cdr3_aa: CASKVRESYTEAFF
cdr3_nt: TGTGCCAGCAAAGTCAGGGAATCCTACACTGAAGCTTTCTTT

clone_size: few
j_call: TRBJ1-1
d_call: TRBD1
v_call: TRBV2
cdr3_aa: CASRAGQGGGEAFF
cdr3_nt: TGTGCCAGCAGGGCGGGACAGGGGGGCGGTGAAGCTTTCTTT

clone_size: few
j_call: TRBJ2-1
d_call: -
v_call: TRBV30
cdr3_aa: CAWSPEDYNEQFF
cdr3_nt: TGTGCCTGGAGCCCCGAGGACTACAATGAGCAGTTCTTC

clone_size: -
j_call: TRBJ2-5
d_call: TRBD2
v_call: TRBV9
cdr3_aa: CASSVASSGTFQETQYF
cdr3_nt: TGTGCCAGCAGCGTAGCTTCTAGCGGGACGTTCCAAGAGACCCAGTACTTC

clone_size: -
j_call: TRBJ1-2
d_call: -
v_call: TRBV7-9
cdr3_aa: CASSPRGANYGYTF
cdr3_nt: TGTGCCAGCAGCCCACGGGGGGCGAACTATGGCTACACCTTC

clone_size: -
j_call: TRBJ1-1
d_call: TRBD1
v_call: TRBV2
cdr3_aa: CASTYRGLDTEAFF
cdr3_nt: TGTGCCAGCACTTACAGGGGGCTTGACACTGAAGCTTTCTTT

clone_size: -
j_call: TRBJ1-4
d_call: -
v_call: TRBV2
cdr3_aa: CASSEVMWGAANEKLFF
cdr3_nt: TGTGCCAGCAGTGAAGTCATGTGGGGCGCAGCTAATGAAAAACTGTTTTTT

clone_size: -
j_call: TRBJ1-1
d_call: TRBD1
v_call: TRBV5-1
cdr3_aa: CASSEGQGMGTEAFF
cdr3_nt: TGCGCCAGCAGCGAGGGACAGGGGATGGGCACTGAAGCTTTCTTT

clone_size: -
j_call: TRBJ1-5
d_call: -
v_call: TRBV19
cdr3_aa: CATLRSGMNNQPQHF
cdr3_nt: TGTGCCACCCTAAGGTCAGGGATGAACAATCAGCCCCAGCATTTT

clone_size: -
j_call: TRBJ2-3
d_call: -
v_call: TRBV6-4
cdr3_aa: CASTNAGQLADTQYF
cdr3_nt: TGTGCCAGCACGAACGCGGGGCAACTGGCAGATACGCAGTATTTT

clone_size: -
j_call: TRBJ1-5
d_call: -
v_call: TRBV20-1
cdr3_aa: CSAQGNQPQHF
cdr3_nt: TGCAGTGCTCAGGGCAATCAGCCCCAGCATTTT

clone_size: -
j_call: TRBJ1-1
d_call: -
v_call: TRBV28
cdr3_aa: CASSLGWGEGAFF
cdr3_nt: TGTGCCAGCAGTTTAGGTTGGGGGGAAGGAGCTTTCTTT

clone_size: few
j_call: TRBJ1-2
d_call: -
v_call: TRBV2
cdr3_aa: CANYHRVYGYTF
cdr3_nt: TGTGCCAATTATCACAGGGTCTATGGCTACACCTTC

clone_size: -
j_call: TRBJ2-7
d_call: -
v_call: TRBV6-5
cdr3_aa: CASSYSDGSPWEQYF
cdr3_nt: TGTGCCAGCAGTTACTCCGATGGTAGTCCGTGGGAGCAGTACTTC